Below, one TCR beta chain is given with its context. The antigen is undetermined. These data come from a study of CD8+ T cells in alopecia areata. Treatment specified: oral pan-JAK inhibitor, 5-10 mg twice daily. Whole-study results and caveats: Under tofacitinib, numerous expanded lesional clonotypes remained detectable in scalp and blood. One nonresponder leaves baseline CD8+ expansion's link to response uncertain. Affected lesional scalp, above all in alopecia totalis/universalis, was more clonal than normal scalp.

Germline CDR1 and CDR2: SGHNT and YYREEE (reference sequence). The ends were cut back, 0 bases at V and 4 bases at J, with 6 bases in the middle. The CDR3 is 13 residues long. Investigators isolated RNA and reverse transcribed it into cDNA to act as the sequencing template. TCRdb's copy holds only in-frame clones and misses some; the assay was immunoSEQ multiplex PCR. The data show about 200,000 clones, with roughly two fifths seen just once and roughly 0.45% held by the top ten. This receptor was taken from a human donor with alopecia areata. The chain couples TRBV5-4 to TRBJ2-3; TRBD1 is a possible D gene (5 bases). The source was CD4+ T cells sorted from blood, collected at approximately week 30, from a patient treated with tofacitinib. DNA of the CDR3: TGTGCCAGCAGCTTGGCAGGGCCAGATACGCAGTATTTT. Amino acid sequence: CASSLAGPDTQYF.